A single sample gave rise to the 30 T cell receptor beta chains below, sequenced in a study of monozygotic twins with inflammatory bowel disease. TCRdb re-called the 5' RACE reads and shows each CDR3 protein once, DNA omitted. Recorded for this sample: 150,000 to 200,000 distinct CDR3 sequences. The sample comprised blood. These receptors all come from a human donor with ulcerative colitis or Crohn's disease, or a healthy co-twin of an affected twin (not recorded which).

The V gene is TRBV4-3, the J gene TRBJ2-2; TCRdb proposes TRBD2, but this gene call is untestable without DNA. Per germline, CDR1 LGHNA and CDR2 YSLEER. The CDR3 has 17 residues. The CDR3 sequence: CASSPIGSGRATGELFF.

The chain combines TRBV10-3 with TRBJ2-4; TCRdb's D call, TRBD1, is unchecked because there is no DNA. The V gene's germline CDR1 is ENHRY and CDR2 SYGVKD. This CDR3 has 16 amino acids. The chain's CDR3 is CAIRGESGLAKNIQYF.

The chain is built from TRBV4-1 and TRBJ2-3; the TCRdb D gene call, TRBD2, has no DNA to confirm it. The CDR3 is 15 amino acids. Per germline, CDR1 MGHRA and CDR2 YSYEKL. CDR3 sequence: CASTMTSGSTDTQYF.

The chain couples TRBV5-1 to TRBJ1-2; the TRBD1 assignment by TCRdb is unverifiable without DNA. The germline CDR1 and CDR2 sequences are SGHRS and YFSETQ. This CDR3 is built from 16 residues. CDR3 amino acids: CASSSKTGGDLYGYTF.

V and J are TRBV20-1 and TRBJ1-1. This CDR3 is built from 12 residues. Germline V CDR1 and CDR2: DFQATT, SNEGSKA (reference sequence). The CDR3 here is CSARRQNTEAFF.

This chain joins TRBV9 and TRBJ2-5; TCRdb gives TRBD2 as the D gene, but with no DNA this cannot be confirmed. This CDR3 contains 16 residues. CDR1 is SGDLS, CDR2 YYNGEE, per germline. The CDR3 reads CASSVGVGGPQETQYF.

The gene calls are TRBV11-3 and TRBJ2-1; TCRdb's assignment of TRBD1 cannot be checked, as there is no DNA. There are 12 residues in the CDR3. The germline V gene has CDR1 SGHNT and CDR2 YENEEA. CDR3 protein: CASSLGETTQFF.

The rearrangement links TRBV12-3 or TRBV12-4 to TRBJ2-2; TCRdb lists TRBD2, though no DNA is available to test this call. The CDR3 sequence is 17 residues long. This CDR3 reads CASSSGRGGLDTGELFF.

V usage is TRBV20-1 and J usage is TRBJ2-7; TCRdb returns TRBD1, unconfirmable since there is no DNA. CDR3 size: 15 residues. CDR1 and CDR2 (germline): DFQATT, SNEGSKA (reference sequence). CDR3 amino acids: CSAPSHFGASYEQYF.

The V gene is TRBV5-1, the J gene TRBJ2-5; no DNA is available, so the TRBD2 call from TCRdb remains unchecked. The CDR3 extends over 15 amino acids. Germline CDR1 SGHRS, CDR2 YFSETQ. CDR3 in amino acids: CASSWQRGTGETQYF.

This chain connects TRBV6-5 to TRBJ2-3; the D call from TCRdb, TRBD2, cannot be confirmed without DNA. The CDR3 covers 18 residues. Germline V gene data show CDR1 as MNHEY and CDR2 as SVGAGI. This CDR3 is CASAMSGRGRLPTDTQYF.

This rearrangement joins TRBV7-2 to TRBJ2-3. The CDR3 sequence is 14 residues long. Germline CDR1 and CDR2: SGHTA and FQGNSA. CDR3 in amino acids: CASSNIPHTDTQYF.

This rearrangement joins TRBV7-8 to TRBJ2-7; TCRdb's D call of TRBD2 is untestable without DNA. From germline, CDR1 is SGHVS and CDR2 FQNEAQ. CDR3 size: 16 residues. CDR3 in amino acids: CASRPDRDSSLYEQYF.

The V and J genes are TRBV18 and TRBJ1-1; TCRdb calls TRBD1, which cannot be checked without DNA. CDR3 length: 14 amino acids. Germline V CDR1 and CDR2: KGHSH, LQKENI. The CDR3 sequence is CASFGTGGNTEAFF.

The V gene is TRBV20-1, the J gene TRBJ1-4. CDR1 and CDR2 from the germline V gene are DFQATT and SNEGSKA (reference sequence). This CDR3 has 14 amino acids. CDR3 residues: CSARPDLRNEKLFF.

This rearrangement joins TRBV18 to TRBJ2-5; without DNA, the TCRdb call of TRBD1 cannot be checked. Germline V gene sequence: CDR1 KGHSH, CDR2 LQKENI. The CDR3 sequence is 14 residues long. The CDR3 sequence: CASSPGGKQETQYF.

The chain is built from TRBV12-3 or TRBV12-4 and TRBJ2-7. This CDR3 spans 12 amino acids. The CDR3 here is CASSLFSYEQYF.

This rearrangement joins TRBV27 to TRBJ1-5. CDR1 is MNHEY and CDR2 is SMNVEV in the germline V gene (reference sequence). CDR3 length: 15 amino acids. CDR3 region: CASKDISGLNQPQHF.

J is TRBJ2-1 and V is TRBV10-3; TCRdb's assignment of TRBD1 cannot be checked, as there is no DNA. From germline, CDR1 is ENHRY and CDR2 SYGVKD. CDR3 size: 17 residues. The CDR3 spells CAISESPPSGHPNEQFF.

This rearrangement joins TRBV3-1 to TRBJ2-2; TCRdb returns TRBD1, unconfirmable since there is no DNA. In germline, CDR1 is LGHDT, CDR2 YNNKEL (reference sequence). The CDR3 spans 14 residues. The CDR3 sequence is CATSDRLNTGELFF. The full variable domain, its missing parts supplied by reference TRBV3-1 and TRBJ2-2, is DTAVSQTPKYLVTQMGNDKSIKCEQNLGHDTMYWYKQDSKKFLKIMFSYNNKELIINETVPNRFSPKSPDKAHLNLHINSLELGDSAVYFCATSDRLNTGELFFGEGSRLTVL.

The CDR3 sequence: CASSLGGGDYSYTF. This chain joins TRBV12-3 or TRBV12-4 and TRBJ1-2. The CDR3 has 14 residues.

The chain uses TRBV5-1 and TRBJ1-6; without DNA, the TCRdb call of TRBD1 cannot be checked. Germline V lookup: CDR1 SGHRS, CDR2 YFSETQ. This CDR3 contains 18 residues. CDR3 amino acids: CASSPTRGEGSYNSPLHF.

The rearrangement uses TRBV24-1 and TRBJ1-2; TCRdb calls TRBD1, which cannot be checked without DNA. Per the germline V gene, CDR1 is KGHDR and CDR2 is SFDVKD. The CDR3 has 14 amino acids. The CDR3 loop reads CATSGTETMEGYTF.

J is TRBJ2-7 and V is TRBV20-1; with no DNA, the TCRdb D assignment of TRBD1 cannot be verified. The CDR3 covers 12 residues. Germline CDR1 reads DFQATT; CDR2 reads SNEGSKA (reference sequence). The CDR3: CSASGTGYEQYF.

The chain carries TRBV19 and TRBJ1-1; the TCRdb call, TRBD1, lacks DNA for checking. Germline V lookup: CDR1 LNHDA, CDR2 SQIVND (reference sequence). The CDR3 covers 13 residues. CDR3 amino acids: CASSTNRGTEAFF.

This chain uses TRBV3-1 with TRBJ2-5; TCRdb's D call, TRBD1, is unchecked because there is no DNA. The V gene's germline CDR1 is LGHDT and CDR2 YNNKEL (reference sequence). The CDR3 runs to 13 residues. CDR3 sequence: CASSQTGLKTQYF.

V is TRBV5-1 and J is TRBJ2-4; the TCRdb call, TRBD1, lacks DNA for checking. CDR3 length: 15 residues. Germline CDR1 is SGHRS and CDR2 is YFSETQ. CDR3 loop: CASSEQGVGKNIQYF.

J is TRBJ2-3 and V is TRBV29-1; lacking DNA, the TRBD2 call made by TCRdb goes unchecked. The CDR3 length is 16 residues. In germline, CDR1 is SQVTM, CDR2 ANQGSEA. Here the CDR3 reads CSVETREGQGTDTQYF.

V is TRBV20-1 and J is TRBJ1-4; TCRdb names TRBD1, which stays unverified in the absence of DNA. Germline CDR1 reads DFQATT; CDR2 reads SNEGSKA (reference sequence). The CDR3 spans 14 residues. The CDR3 spells CSALQGVTNEKLFF.

V and J are TRBV27 and TRBJ2-1; checking the TCRdb D call of TRBD2 is not possible without DNA. This CDR3 has 14 residues. Germline V gene data show CDR1 as MNHEY and CDR2 as SMNVEV (reference sequence). This CDR3 is CAIKRGGGEVEQFF.